A single sample gave rise to the 16 T cell receptor beta chains below, sequenced in a study of CD8 T cell repertoires and HIV-1 epitope variants. These receptors have no identified antigens. The repertoire was sequenced with immunoSEQ multiplex PCR; TCRdb's copy has only in-frame clones and lacks some. The sample comprises about 5,600 clones, roughly two thirds of which are singletons, and more than 35% rests with the top ten. The sequenced material came from cultured CD8+ T cells derived from PBMCs. The receptor source for this set is a male donor with HIV.

The chain carries TRBV21-1 and TRBJ2-7; the table assigns TRBD1, which was not confirmed against the DNA. TRBV21-1 is a pseudogene segment. The CDR3 is 17 residues long. For the CDR3, the DNA is TGTGCCAGCAGCAAAAGTTCGCTGGCTCCGAAGGGGTACGAGCAGTACTTC. This translates into CASSKSSLAPKGYEQYF.

V and J are TRBV27 and TRBJ2-1; 8 positions agree with TRBD2. The V and J ends lost 4 bases and 12 bases, in that order; junction bases with no gene match: 5. Germline values: CDR1 MNHEY, CDR2 SMNVEV (reference sequence). The CDR3 has 12 residues. CDR3 nucleotide sequence: TGTGCCAGCAGTTCGTCGGGGGGGCGGCAGTTCTTC. Translation gives CASSSSGGRQFF.

The chain uses TRBV27 and TRBJ2-1; TRBD1 aligns across 12 bases. The CDR3 runs to 16 residues. Germline CDR1 MNHEY, CDR2 SMNVEV (reference sequence). V lost 4 bases, J lost 12 bases, and 13 bases stayed unmatched. The CDR3 DNA reads as TGTGCCAGCAGTTCCCCCGGGACAGGGGGCCCTACGGGGCAGTTCTTC. It yields the protein CASSSPGTGGPTGQFF.

This rearrangement joins TRBV7-9 to TRBJ2-1; D remains unclear. The CDR3 covers 12 residues. Germline CDR1 SEHNR, CDR2 FQNEAQ (reference sequence). Trimming shortened V by 1 base and J by 9 bases, and 7 bases separated the two germline ends. The CDR3 loop reads CASSLEATEQFF. CDR3 DNA sequence: TGTGCCAGCAGCTTAGAGGCCACTGAGCAGTTCTTC.

In its sample, this clone was seen a few times. The chain carries TRBV19 and TRBJ2-7, with TRBD2 identical over 8 bases. V trimming: 5 bases; J trimming: 0 bases; junction bases outside the gene matches: 9. The CDR3 contains 16 residues. CDR1 and CDR2 (germline): LNHDA, SQIVND (reference sequence). Here the CDR3 DNA reads TGTGCCAGTAGTCCTTTGGGGCTAGCGGGCTCCTACGAGCAGTACTTC. Amino acid sequence: CASSPLGLAGSYEQYF.

By proportion, this clone is medium-sized (0.01 to 0.1%). The J gene is TRBJ2-2, the V gene TRBV14; D ambiguous. The germline gives CDR1 SGHDN, CDR2 FVKESK. The length of the CDR3 is 14 residues. The V gene lost 6 bases and the J gene lost 0 bases, with 8 bases spanning the gap. The CDR3 loop is CASRLEANTGELFF. The CDR3 DNA reads TGTGCCAGCAGGCTAGAAGCGAACACCGGGGAGCTGTTTTTT.

The genes are TRBV5-6 and TRBJ1-5; 8 bases line up with TRBD1. With V trimmed by 6 bases and J by 3 bases, 2 bases remained unmatched. The CDR3 runs 13 residues. Germline CDR1 is SGHDT and CDR2 is YYEEEE. The CDR3 DNA sequence: TGTGCCAGCAACCAGGGGGCCAATCAGCCCCAGCATTTT. It translates to CASNQGANQPQHF.

This clone has only one observation. The J gene is TRBJ2-3, the V gene TRBV2, with 7 bases lining up with TRBD2. V lost 0 bases to trimming and J lost 1 base; unmatched junction nucleotides: 4. This CDR3 has 16 residues. Germline CDR1 reads SNHLY; CDR2 reads FYNNEI. CDR3 region: CASSEAGLAGTDTQYF. The CDR3 region has the DNA TGTGCCAGCAGTGAAGCGGGCCTAGCGGGCACAGATACGCAGTATTTT.

The rearrangement uses TRBV6-6 and TRBJ1-2; D is unresolved. Germline V CDR1 and CDR2: MNHNY, SVGAGI (reference sequence). The CDR3 has 13 residues. V lost 2 bases to trimming and J lost 8 bases, with 12 bases between them. DNA for the CDR3: TGTGCCAGCAGTTACGGAGGAGAGGAGGGCTACACCTTC. Amino acids: CASSYGGEEGYTF.

The rearrangement links TRBV6-4 to TRBJ2-3; D is undetermined. CDR1 and CDR2 from the germline V gene are MRHNA and SNTAGT. CDR3 length: 14 residues. V gave up 3 bases and J gave up 2 bases, with 9 bases separating them. DNA for the CDR3: TGTGCCAGCAGTGATTTTACGGACACAGATACGCAGTATTTT. It encodes CASSDFTDTDTQYF.

The CDR3 nucleotides are TGTGCCAGCAGCGAATCCGGGACAGGGGCCGACGAGCAGTACTTC. As protein: CASSESGTGADEQYF. The gene calls are TRBV6-5 and TRBJ2-7, with 10 bases aligning to TRBD1. Trimming removed 6 bases from V and 5 bases from J; junction bases left unmatched: 10. Per germline, CDR1 MNHEY and CDR2 SVGAGI. The CDR3 contains 15 residues.

The chain uses TRBV5-8 and TRBJ2-1; TRBD2 is a possible D gene (7 bases). Trimming took off 0 bases at V and 4 bases at J, with 14 bases between the two ends. Germline CDR1 SGHTS, CDR2 YDEGEE. The CDR3 spans 16 residues. The chain's CDR3 is CASSLVARGGYNEQFF. For the CDR3, the DNA is TGTGCCAGCAGCTTGGTGGCAAGGGGGGGGTACAATGAGCAGTTCTTC.

The chain is built from TRBV11-2 and TRBJ2-7; possible D gene TRBD2, 6 bases. V shed 2 bases and J shed 6 bases, with 8 bases lying between them. The CDR3 length is 12 residues. The germline gives CDR1 SGHAT, CDR2 FQNNGV. CDR3 loop: CASSLRAGEQYF. The CDR3 region has the DNA TGTGCCAGCAGCTTACGAGCGGGCGAGCAGTACTTC.

This rearrangement joins TRBV4-1 to TRBJ2-1; D ambiguous. V lost 2 bases to trimming and J lost 8 bases, with 19 bases between them. The CDR3 has 16 residues. Germline CDR1 MGHRA, CDR2 YSYEKL. CDR3 sequence reads: CASSQSYWGSGDEQFF. CDR3 coding DNA: TGCGCCAGCAGCCAATCGTATTGGGGATCGGGCGATGAGCAGTTCTTC.

V is TRBV9 and J is TRBJ2-3; tentative D call: TRBD1 (5 bases). Germline lookup yields CDR1 SGDLS and CDR2 YYNGEE. Trimming removed 3 bases at V and 2 bases at J, with 10 bases between. This CDR3 region has 14 residues. Here the CDR3 DNA reads TGTGCCAGCAGCGCGACAGATACCACAGATACGCAGTATTTT. It specifies CASSATDTTDTQYF.

V gene TRBV29-1 combines with J gene TRBJ2-1; 9 bases match TRBD1. The V gene end was trimmed by 6 bases and the J gene end by 5 bases; junction bases not matched to a gene: 8. This CDR3 is built from 14 residues. Germline values: CDR1 SQVTM, CDR2 ANQGSEA. The CDR3 region has the DNA TGCAGCGTACGGGTGGGACAGGGTCACAATGAGCAGTTCTTC. It is translated as CSVRVGQGHNEQFF.